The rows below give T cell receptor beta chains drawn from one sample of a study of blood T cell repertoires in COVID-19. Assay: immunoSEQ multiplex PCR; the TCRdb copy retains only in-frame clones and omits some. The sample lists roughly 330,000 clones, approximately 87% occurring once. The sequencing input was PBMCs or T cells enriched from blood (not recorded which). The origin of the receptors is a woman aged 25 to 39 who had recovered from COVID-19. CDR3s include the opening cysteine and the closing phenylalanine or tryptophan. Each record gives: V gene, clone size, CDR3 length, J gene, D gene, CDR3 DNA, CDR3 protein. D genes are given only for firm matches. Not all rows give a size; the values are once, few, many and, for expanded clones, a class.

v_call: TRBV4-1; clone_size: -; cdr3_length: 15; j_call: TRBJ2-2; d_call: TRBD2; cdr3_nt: TGCGCCAGCAGCTCCCCGACTAGCGGTACCGGGGAGCTGTTTTTT; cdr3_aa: CASSSPTSGTGELFF
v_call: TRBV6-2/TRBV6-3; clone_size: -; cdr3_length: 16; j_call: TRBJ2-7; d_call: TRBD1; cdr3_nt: TGTGCCAGCAGTTACTTACAGGGGGCCACCTCCTACGAGCAGTACTTC; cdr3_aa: CASSYLQGATSYEQYF
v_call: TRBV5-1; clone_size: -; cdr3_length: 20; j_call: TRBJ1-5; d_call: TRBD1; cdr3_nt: TGCGCCAGCAGCTATAACAGGGGGCGAGCACTTCCCGGGATCGGTCAGCCCCAGCATTTT; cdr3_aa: CASSYNRGRALPGIGQPQHF
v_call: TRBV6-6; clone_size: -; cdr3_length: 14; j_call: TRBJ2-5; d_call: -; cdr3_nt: TGTGCCAGCAGGGCCCCCGACATCCAGGGGACCCAGTACTTC; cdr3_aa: CASRAPDIQGTQYF
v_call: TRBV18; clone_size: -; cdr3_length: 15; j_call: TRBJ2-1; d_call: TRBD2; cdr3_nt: TGTGCCAGCTCACCAGCGAGCGGGGGTCCAAATGAGCAGTTCTTC; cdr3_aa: CASSPASGGPNEQFF
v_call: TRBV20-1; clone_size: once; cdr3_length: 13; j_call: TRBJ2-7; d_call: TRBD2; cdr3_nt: TGCAGTGCTAGTCCCGGGACTACGAACGAGCAGTACTTC; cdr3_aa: CSASPGTTNEQYF
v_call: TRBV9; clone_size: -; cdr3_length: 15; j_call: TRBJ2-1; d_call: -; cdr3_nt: TGTGCCAGCAGCACCCGCCCAGACAGGCGGAATGAGCAGTTCTTC; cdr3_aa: CASSTRPDRRNEQFF
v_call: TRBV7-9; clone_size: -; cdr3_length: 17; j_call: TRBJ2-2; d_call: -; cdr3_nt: TGTGCCAGCAGCTTAGAGGTCGGCGGCGGGGATGTCGGGGAGCTGTTTTTT; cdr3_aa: CASSLEVGGGDVGELFF
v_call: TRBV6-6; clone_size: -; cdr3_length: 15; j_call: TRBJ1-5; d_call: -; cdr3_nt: TGTGCCAGCAGGCGACAGACAAGAGGCAATCAGCCCCAGCATTTT; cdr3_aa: CASRRQTRGNQPQHF
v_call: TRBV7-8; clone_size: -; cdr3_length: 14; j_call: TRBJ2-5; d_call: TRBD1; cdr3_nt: TGTGCCAGCAGTACGTACAGGGGGCTAGAGACCCAGTACTTC; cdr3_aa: CASSTYRGLETQYF
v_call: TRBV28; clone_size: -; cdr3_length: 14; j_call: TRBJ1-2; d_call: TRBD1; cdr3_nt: TGTGCCAGCACCGCGACAGGGGCTAACTATGGCTACACCTTC; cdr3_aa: CASTATGANYGYTF
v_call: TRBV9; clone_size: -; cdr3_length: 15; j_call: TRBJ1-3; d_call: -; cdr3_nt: TGTGCCAGCAGCGTAGGAGATTACTCTGGAAACACCATATATTTT; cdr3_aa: CASSVGDYSGNTIYF
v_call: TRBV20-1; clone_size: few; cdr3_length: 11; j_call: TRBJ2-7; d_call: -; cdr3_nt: TGCAGTGCTAGACAGGACTACGAGCAGTACTTC; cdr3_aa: CSARQDYEQYF
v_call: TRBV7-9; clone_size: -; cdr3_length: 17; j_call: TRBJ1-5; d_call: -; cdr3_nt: TGTGCCAGCAGCTTAGGAACCGGACAGCCTAGCAATCAGCCCCAGCATTTT; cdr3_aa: CASSLGTGQPSNQPQHF
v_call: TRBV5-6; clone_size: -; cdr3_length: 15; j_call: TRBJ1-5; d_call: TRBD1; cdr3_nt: TGTGCCAGCAGCTTTGGGACAGGGGCCAGTCAGCCCCAGCATTTT; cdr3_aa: CASSFGTGASQPQHF
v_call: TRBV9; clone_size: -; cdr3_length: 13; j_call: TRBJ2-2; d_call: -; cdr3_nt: TGTGCCAGCAGCGACAGGATAGGAGGGGAGCTGTTTTTT; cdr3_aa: CASSDRIGGELFF
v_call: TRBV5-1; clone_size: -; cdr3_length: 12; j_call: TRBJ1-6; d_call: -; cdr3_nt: TGCGCCAGCAGCTCGCAGAATTCACCCCTCCACTTT; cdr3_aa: CASSSQNSPLHF
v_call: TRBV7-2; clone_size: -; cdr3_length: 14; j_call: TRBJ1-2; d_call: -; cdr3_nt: TGTGCCAGCAGTTCCTCTACAGGGCCCTATGGCTACACCTTC; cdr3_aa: CASSSSTGPYGYTF
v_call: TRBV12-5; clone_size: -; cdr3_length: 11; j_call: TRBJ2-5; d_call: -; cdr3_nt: TGTGCTAGTGGTTTTATAGAGACCCAGTACTTC; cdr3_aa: CASGFIETQYF
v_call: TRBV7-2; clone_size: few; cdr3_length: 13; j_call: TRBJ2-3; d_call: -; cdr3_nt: TGTGCCAGCAGCGGACTCGACAAAGATACGCAGTATTTT; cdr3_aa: CASSGLDKDTQYF
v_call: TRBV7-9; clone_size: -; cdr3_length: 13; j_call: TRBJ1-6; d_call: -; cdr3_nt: TGTGCCAGCGGGAATAACAGGGATTCACCCCTCCACTTT; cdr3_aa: CASGNNRDSPLHF
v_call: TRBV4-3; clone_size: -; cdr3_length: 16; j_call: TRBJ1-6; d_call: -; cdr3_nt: TGCGCCAGCAGCCAAGAGGGGGCCCACTATAATTCACCCCTCCACTTT; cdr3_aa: CASSQEGAHYNSPLHF
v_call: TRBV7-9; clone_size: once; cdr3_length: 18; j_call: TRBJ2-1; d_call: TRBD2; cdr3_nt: TGTGCCAGCAGCTCCAGTGGTGGAGCGGGGAGCTCCTACAATGAGCAGTTCTTC; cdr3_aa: CASSSSGGAGSSYNEQFF
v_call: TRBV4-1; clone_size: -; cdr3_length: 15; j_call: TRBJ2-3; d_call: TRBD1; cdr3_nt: TGCGCCAGCAGCCTACAGGGGGCCGGGACAGATACGCAGTATTTT; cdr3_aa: CASSLQGAGTDTQYF
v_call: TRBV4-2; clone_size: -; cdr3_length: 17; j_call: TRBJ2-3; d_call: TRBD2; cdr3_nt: TGTGCCAGCAGCCAAGATTGGAGCGGGGGGCCCACAGATACGCAGTATTTT; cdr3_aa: CASSQDWSGGPTDTQYF
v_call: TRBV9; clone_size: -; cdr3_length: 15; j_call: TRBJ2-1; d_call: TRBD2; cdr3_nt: TGTGCCAGCAGCAGCGGGGCCTCCTCCTACAATGAGCAGTTCTTC; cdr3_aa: CASSSGASSYNEQFF
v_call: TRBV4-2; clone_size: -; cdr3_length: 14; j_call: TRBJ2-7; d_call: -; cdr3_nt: TGTGCCAGCAGCCGAGGCAGTAACTCCTACGAGCAGTACTTC; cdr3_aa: CASSRGSNSYEQYF
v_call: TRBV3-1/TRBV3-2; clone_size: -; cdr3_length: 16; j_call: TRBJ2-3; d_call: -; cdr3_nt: TGTGCCAGCAGCCCTCAACCGACTAGGCGCACAGATACGCAGTATTTT; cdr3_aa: CASSPQPTRRTDTQYF
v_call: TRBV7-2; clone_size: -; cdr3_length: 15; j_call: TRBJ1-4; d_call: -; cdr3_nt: TGTGCCAGCAGCCGCAGTAGGGGCGGTGGTGAAAAACTGTTTTTT; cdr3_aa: CASSRSRGGGEKLFF
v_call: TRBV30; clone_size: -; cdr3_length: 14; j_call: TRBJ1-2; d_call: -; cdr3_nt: TGTGCCTGGACTCAGCTCACAGGAAACTATGGCTACACCTTC; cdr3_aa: CAWTQLTGNYGYTF